Below are 20 T cell receptor beta chains sequenced from a single sample in a study of metastatic and nonmetastatic thyroid tumors. The entire patient cohort was treatment-naive prior to thyroid surgery. TCRdb re-called the PCR reads with MiXCR. Of tens of thousands of clones detected, approximately 15% appear once; the ten largest clones hold 22%. Input material: blood. The receptors derive from a female donor with papillary thyroid cancer or a benign thyroid nodule (not recorded which). Some clones in this sample may be carry-over from other donors' samples.

For this clone: An end of the junction differs from the germline gene, which may be a read error. The rearrangement joins TRBV7-8 to TRBJ2-7; 8 bases map to TRBD1. The germline V gene encodes CDR1 SGHVS and CDR2 FQNEAQ. The CDR3 totals 15 residues. Here the CDR3 DNA reads TGTGCCAGCAGCTCAACCCCGGGACAGGATTCCCCTTGGGACTTC. This translates into CASSSTPGQDSPWDF. The whole variable domain, remainder taken from reference TRBV7-8 and TRBJ2-7, is GAGVSQSPRYKVAKRGQDVALRCDPISGHVSLFWYQQALGQGPEFLTYFQNEAQLDKSGLPSDRFFAERPEGSVSTLKIQRTQQEDSAVYLCASSSTPGQDSPWDFGPGTRLTVT.

This clone was recorded at least ten times. The chain has TRBV7-9 and TRBJ1-2; D gene ambiguous. Germline V gives CDR1 SEHNR, CDR2 FQNEAQ (reference sequence). V was cut by 5 bases and J by 8 bases, with 12 bases left in between. CDR3 length: 12 residues. The CDR3, as DNA: TGTGCCAGCAGCCATTCCGCCTTCGGCTACACCTTC. Encoded protein: CASSHSAFGYTF. Looking up the rest from reference TRBV7-9 and TRBJ1-2 gives the full variable domain: DTGVSQNPRHKITKRGQNVTFRCDPISEHNRLYWYRQTLGQGPEFLTYFQNEAQLEKSRLLSDRFSAERPKGSFSTLEIQRTEQGDSAMYLCASSHSAFGYTFGSGTRLTVV.

In its sample, this clone was seen many times. The chain links TRBV12-3 or TRBV12-4 to TRBJ1-2, with D perhaps matching TRBD1 (5 bases). The CDR3 is 13 residues long. Trimming stripped 3 bases from V and 8 bases from J, with 13 bases between. The DNA of the CDR3 is TGTGCCAGCAGTTTGGGGGTTTTAGAGGGCTACACCTTC. Protein: CASSLGVLEGYTF.

This clone was observed at least ten times. At the DNA level, this CDR3 is encoded by other sequences in the same sample as well. The gene calls are TRBV2 and TRBJ2-2, with TRBD1 identical over 8 bases. CDR3 length equals 16 residues. Trimming took 6 bases from V and 7 from J; bases not matched to a gene: 13. The germline gives CDR1 SNHLY, CDR2 FYNNEI. CDR3 sequence: CASRGMDRALSGELFF. The CDR3 region has the DNA TGTGCCAGCAGGGGGATGGACAGGGCGTTAAGCGGGGAGCTGTTTTTT.

The chain joins TRBV7-9 to TRBJ2-1; tentative D call: TRBD2 (5 bases). This CDR3 spans 13 amino acids. V lost 2 bases, J lost 8 bases, and 10 bases lay in between. CDR1 is SEHNR and CDR2 is FQNEAQ in the germline V gene (reference sequence). The CDR3 region is CASSLSLGDEQFF. The CDR3 DNA is TGTGCCAGCAGCTTATCACTAGGTGATGAGCAGTTCTTC. Drawing the rest from reference TRBV7-9 and TRBJ2-1, the complete variable domain is DTGVSQNPRHKITKRGQNVTFRCDPISEHNRLYWYRQTLGQGPEFLTYFQNEAQLEKSRLLSDRFSAERPKGSFSTLEIQRTEQGDSAMYLCASSLSLGDEQFFGPGTRLTVL.

This clone was recorded at least ten times. The chain links TRBV20-1 to TRBJ1-1; TRBD1 matches 10 bases. V gave up 3 bases and J gave up 6 bases; unmatched junction bases: 4. CDR3 length: 13 amino acids. CDR1 and CDR2 (germline): DFQATT, SNEGSKA (reference sequence). CDR3 DNA: TGCAGTGCTAGTGGGACAGGGGAAGCTGAAGCTTTCTTT. This codes for CSASGTGEAEAFF.

The CDR3, as DNA: TGTGCCAGCAGTTTCGCAGGGGGGGAGGTCATTCAGTACTTC. Translating it yields CASSFAGGEVIQYF. This chain connects TRBV28 to TRBJ2-4, with D perhaps given as TRBD1 or TRBD2 (7 bases each). The CDR3 is 14 residues long. Between the trimmed V and J ends, which lost 3 bases and 9 bases, there was a span of 15 bases. Germline lookup yields CDR1 MDHEN and CDR2 SYDVKM.

This chain connects TRBV6-2 or TRBV6-3 to TRBJ2-1; the match to TRBD2 covers 7 bases. CDR3 length: 16 amino acids. Germline V CDR1 and CDR2: MNHEY, SVGEGT. V trimming: 8 bases; J trimming: 5 bases; junction bases outside the gene matches: 15. The CDR3 DNA reads TGTGCCAGCGGCCCCGCTGCGACTAGCCGGAACAATGAGCAGTTCTTC. Its translation is CASGPAATSRNNEQFF.

Concerning this clone itself: An end of the junction does not agree with germline; a read error may underlie this. This sequence joins TRBV11-2 and TRBJ2-7; tentatively, D is TRBD1 (6 bases). The CDR3 consists of 15 residues. From germline, CDR1 is SGHAT and CDR2 FQNNGV. The CDR3 spells CAISFTTGTSYEQHF. The DNA for the CDR3 is TGTGCCATCAGCTTCACAACAGGGACCAGTTACGAGCAGCACTTC.

This clone was detected ten times or more. The chain is built from TRBV2 and TRBJ1-1; D remains ambiguous. This CDR3 is 10 amino acids long. CDR1 and CDR2 (germline): SNHLY, FYNNEI. V was shortened by 7 bases and J by 8 bases, with 8 bases between the two germline ends. The CDR3 sequence: CASKRQEAFF. CDR3 DNA sequence: TGTGCCAGCAAGAGGCAAGAAGCTTTCTTT.

By its share, this clone is medium-sized. The chain is built from TRBV2 and TRBJ2-7; D gene unclear. The CDR3 length is 14 residues. CDR1 and CDR2 from the germline V gene are SNHLY and FYNNEI. Trimming shortened V by 1 base and J by 4 bases, and 11 bases separated the two germline ends. As DNA, the CDR3 is TGTGCCAGCAGTGAAGGGGTAGTAGTGTACGAGCAGTACTTC. Translating it yields CASSEGVVVYEQYF.

This clone was counted at least ten times. The chain employs TRBV6-4 and TRBJ2-2, with TRBD2 matching 9 bases. In germline, CDR1 is MRHNA, CDR2 SNTAGT. The CDR3 extends over 15 amino acids. Trimming took 4 bases from V and 6 from J; bases not matched to a gene: 6. The CDR3 region has the DNA TGTGCCAGCAGTGTGGGTAGCGGGAGCGCCGGGGAGCTGTTTTTT. This gives the protein CASSVGSGSAGELFF.

This clone was counted ten times or more. The rearrangement uses TRBV29-1 and TRBJ2-7; no clear D. The germline gives CDR1 SQVTM, CDR2 ANQGSEA. This CDR3 has 11 residues. Trimming took off 4 bases at V and 0 bases at J, with 4 bases between the two ends. CDR3 residues: CSVVISYEQYF. The CDR3 DNA is TGCAGCGTTGTGATCTCCTACGAGCAGTACTTC.

This clone has ten or more counts. The gene calls are TRBV25-1 and TRBJ1-2; D might be TRBD1 (6 bases). CDR3 length: 16 residues. The germline V and J ends were trimmed by 2 bases and 2 bases, with 15 bases remaining between them. CDR1 MGHDK and CDR2 SYGVNS come from the germline V gene. Written as DNA, the CDR3 is TGTGCCAGCAGTGAAGGGGGGGCAGGGGCCAACTATGGCTACACCTTC. It translates to CASSEGGAGANYGYTF.

This clone was counted at least ten times. A read error may explain this, as a much larger clone is one base away. J is TRBJ1-3 and V is TRBV19, with a possible D match to TRBD1 (5 bases). Germline V lookup: CDR1 LNHDA, CDR2 SQIVND (reference sequence). CDR3 length equals 12 residues. This CDR3 is CASSLQGSTIYF. CDR3 sequence (DNA): TGTGCCAGTAGTCTTCAGGGAAGCACCATATATTTT.

This clone showed up many times. J is TRBJ2-2 and V is TRBV19, with 9 bases lining up with TRBD1. V was pared by 6 bases and J by 9 bases, with 8 bases of the junction left unmatched. The germline CDR1 and CDR2 sequences are LNHDA and SQIVND (reference sequence). The CDR3 runs to 14 residues. CDR3 sequence (DNA): TGTGCCAGTAGCCGGGACAGGGTGGGTCGGGAGCTGTTTTTT. Its protein is CASSRDRVGRELFF.

This clone was seen at least ten times. The rearrangement joins TRBV19 to TRBJ2-1; 11 bases fit TRBD2. Germline V gene lookup returns CDR1 LNHDA and CDR2 SQIVND (reference sequence). The J segment lost 7 bases and the V segment lost 3 bases, leaving 14 bases of the junction unmatched. The CDR3 sequence is 18 residues long. The DNA for the CDR3 is TGTGCCAGTAGTATTTCCTCTGGGGGTAGCGGGAGGGCGAATGAGCAGTTCTTC. It translates to CASSISSGGSGRANEQFF.

Turning to this clone: This clone may be a read error of a much larger clone one base away. V gene TRBV20-1 combines with J gene TRBJ2-1; 11 bases match TRBD2. V was pared by 3 bases and J by 5 bases, with 9 bases of the junction left unmatched. The germline gives CDR1 DFQATT, CDR2 SNEGSKA (reference sequence). The CDR3 has 16 amino acids. The CDR3 here is CSASPLAGGPNNEQFF. As DNA, the CDR3 is TGCAGTGCTAGTCCCCTAGCGGGAGGACCAAACAATGAGCAGTTCTTC.

Many counts were recorded for this clone. The chain has TRBV7-8 and TRBJ2-5; 7 bases map to TRBD2. V shed 5 bases and J 5 bases; nucleotides not matched to a gene: 17. The CDR3 loop spans 17 amino acids. Germline-derived CDR1 and CDR2 are SGHVS and FQNEAQ. CDR3 protein: CASSPIGVTGGGETQYF. For the CDR3, the DNA is TGTGCCAGCAGCCCGATAGGAGTAACGGGAGGCGGGGAGACCCAGTACTTC. The full variable domain, rest sourced from reference TRBV7-8 and TRBJ2-5, is GAGVSQSPRYKVAKRGQDVALRCDPISGHVSLFWYQQALGQGPEFLTYFQNEAQLDKSGLPSDRFFAERPEGSVSTLKIQRTQQEDSAVYLCASSPIGVTGGGETQYFGPGTRLLVL.

A few counts support this clone. It may be a read error: a sequence one base away is much more abundant. V and J are TRBV7-2 and TRBJ2-3; possibly TRBD1 for D (6 bases). This CDR3 spans 15 amino acids. Germline V CDR1 and CDR2: SGHTA, FQGNSA. CDR3 sequence reads: CASSPRQAYTDAQYF. For the CDR3, the DNA is TGTGCCAGCAGCCCCAGACAGGCTTACACAGATGCGCAGTATTTT.